One sample yielded the 22 T cell receptor beta chains listed below, sequenced in a study of shared clonotypes between healthy human individuals. Assay: immunoSEQ multiplex PCR; the TCRdb copy retains only in-frame clones and omits some. Counted here are about 1 million clones, approximately 76% occurring once; the ten biggest clones make up about 1.4%. The source material was memory CD4+ T cells sorted from blood. As to subset: CD45RA-negative fraction. The receptor source for this set is a man between 18 and 35 years old in good health.

This sequence joins TRBV11-3 and TRBJ2-1; 11 nucleotides agree with TRBD1. Germline V gene data show CDR1 as SGHNT and CDR2 as YENEEA. The CDR3 runs to 15 residues. J was trimmed by 8 bases and V by 5 bases; bases with no gene match: 8. For the CDR3, the DNA is TGTGCCAGCAGCCTTTGGACAGGGGGCAATTATGAGCAGTTCTTC. The encoded protein is CASSLWTGGNYEQFF.

J is TRBJ1-3 and V is TRBV14; 8 bases match TRBD1. CDR1 is SGHDN and CDR2 is FVKESK in the germline V gene. V shed 4 bases, J shed 4 bases, and the junction held 6 bases outside the gene matches. There are 15 residues in the CDR3. CDR3 bases: TGTGCCAGCAGCCCACCGGACAGGGTCGGAAACACCATATATTTT. Amino acids: CASSPPDRVGNTIYF.

The chain combines TRBV7-2 with TRBJ2-1; no firm D call. Germline CDR1 and CDR2: SGHTA and FQGNSA. CDR3 length: 16 amino acids. The V end lost 7 bases, the J end lost 0 bases, and 16 bases lay between the germline ends. The CDR3 loop reads CASTGAYTFSYNEQFF. In DNA, the CDR3 is TGTGCCAGCACCGGAGCCTATACTTTCTCCTACAATGAGCAGTTCTTC.

The chain is built from TRBV28 and TRBJ1-5; D remains ambiguous. There are 13 residues in the CDR3. The germline V gene encodes CDR1 MDHEN and CDR2 SYDVKM. Trimming took 5 bases from V and 5 from J, leaving 10 bases between them. CDR3 sequence reads: CASSPVRDQPQHF. In DNA, the CDR3 is TGTGCCAGCAGTCCGGTTAGGGATCAGCCCCAGCATTTT.

The CDR3 loop is CASSLVLILSGRSTDTQYF. In nucleotides, the CDR3 is TGTGCCAGCAGCTTAGTCCTGATATTAAGCGGGAGAAGCACAGATACGCAGTATTTT. The genes are TRBV11-2 and TRBJ2-3; 8 bases line up with TRBD2. Germline V gives CDR1 SGHAT, CDR2 FQNNGV. J lost 0 bases, V lost 1 base, and 12 bases had no gene match. This CDR3 is 19 amino acids long.

The gene calls are TRBV29-1 and TRBJ1-2, with D unclear. Germline CDR1 is SQVTM and CDR2 is ANQGSEA. This CDR3 spans 12 amino acids. Trimming shortened V by 2 bases and J by 1 base, and 5 bases separated the two germline ends. CDR3 amino acids: CSVETYNYGYTF. The CDR3 DNA is TGCAGCGTTGAAACCTATAACTATGGCTACACCTTC.

This chain links TRBV18 with TRBJ2-1; tentative D call: TRBD2 (5 bases). CDR1 is KGHSH and CDR2 is LQKENI in the germline V gene. The CDR3 covers 13 residues. V gave up 2 bases and J gave up 8 bases, with 10 bases separating them. In nucleotides, the CDR3 is TGTGCCAGCTCACCAGGAGTAGCGTATGAGCAGTTCTTC. Amino acid sequence: CASSPGVAYEQFF.

In this sample, this clone turned up once. This sample also contains other DNA sequences that code for the same CDR3. The rearrangement links TRBV2 to TRBJ2-3, with D unresolved. The CDR3 has 11 residues. The V and J ends lost 5 bases and 3 bases respectively, with 3 bases between them. Germline CDR1 reads SNHLY; CDR2 reads FYNNEI. The CDR3 sequence: CASSLTDTQYF. The CDR3, as DNA: TGTGCCAGCAGTTTAACAGATACGCAGTATTTT.

V is TRBV30 and J is TRBJ2-2; a possible D gene is TRBD1 (6 bases). CDR3 length: 18 amino acids. The germline V and J ends were trimmed by 1 base and 7 bases, with 25 bases remaining between them. Looked up from germline, CDR1 is GTSNPN and CDR2 is SVGIG (reference sequence). CDR3 bases: TGTGCCTGGAGTGGTTACAGGGATTACGGGAAAGCTTTCGGGGAGCTGTTTTTT. Protein sequence: CAWSGYRDYGKAFGELFF.

This clone has only a few counts. The V gene is TRBV6-1, the J gene TRBJ1-2; D is uncertain. There are 16 residues in the CDR3. V lost 0 bases to trimming and J lost 7 bases, with 18 bases between them. The germline gives CDR1 MNHNS, CDR2 SASEGT. CDR3 nucleotides: TGTGCCAGCAGTGAAGCCGAGCCTCCGCGCCCTGGTGGCTACACCTTC. Amino acid sequence: CASSEAEPPRPGGYTF.

The chain joins TRBV11-2 to TRBJ1-2; no clear D gene. Trimming took off 4 bases at V and 8 bases at J, with 14 bases between the two ends. This CDR3 is built from 13 residues. Germline V CDR1 and CDR2: SGHAT, FQNNGV. CDR3 in amino acids: CASSSLKADGYTF. In nucleotides, the CDR3 is TGTGCCAGCAGCTCCCTTAAGGCCGACGGCTACACCTTC. The entire variable domain, with the rest obtained from reference TRBV11-2 and TRBJ1-2, is as follows: EAGVAQSPRYKIIEKRQSVAFWCNPISGHATLYWYQQILGQGPKLLIQFQNNGVVDDSQLPKDRFSAERLKGVDSTLKIQPAKLEDSAVYLCASSSLKADGYTFGSGTRLTVV.

The table lists this clone with many counts. This chain links TRBV6-4 with TRBJ1-3; D is undetermined. V was clipped by 4 bases and J by 4 bases, with 17 bases between them. Germline CDR1 MRHNA, CDR2 SNTAGT. The CDR3 is 16 residues long. In nucleotides, the CDR3 is TGTGCCAGCAGTGGTATCGTTCTGGCCTCCGGAAACACCATATATTTT. The encoded protein is CASSGIVLASGNTIYF.

The chain carries TRBV2 and TRBJ1-5; perhaps TRBD1 as D (5 bases). Between the trimmed V and J ends, which lost 8 bases and 1 base, there was a span of 12 bases. The length of the CDR3 is 14 residues. Per the germline V gene, CDR1 is SNHLY and CDR2 is FYNNEI. The CDR3 sequence: CASSLGASNQPQHF. The CDR3 nucleotides read TGTGCCAGCTCTTTAGGGGCCAGCAATCAGCCCCAGCATTTT.

CDR3 in DNA: TGTGCCACCAGCAGATTACAGGGGAACACTGAAGCTTTCTTT. This translates into CATSRLQGNTEAFF. This chain links TRBV15 with TRBJ1-1; tentative D call: TRBD1 (6 bases). The CDR3 has 14 amino acids. V was cut by 2 bases and J by 1 base, with 8 bases left in between. Germline CDR1 is LNHNV and CDR2 is YYDKDF (reference sequence).

For this clone: This sequence may be a read error, since a much larger clone differs from it by one base. The chain has TRBV6-6 and TRBJ1-5, with D unclear. The CDR3 is 13 residues long. The V end lost 2 bases, the J end lost 3 bases, and 5 bases lay between the germline ends. Germline V CDR1 and CDR2: MNHNY, SVGAGI (reference sequence). The CDR3: CASSYGDNQPQHF. In nucleotides, the CDR3 is TGTGCCAGCAGTTACGGGGACAATCAGCCCCAGCATTTT.

The chain uses TRBV4-1 and TRBJ1-3, with unresolved D. Looked up from germline, CDR1 is MGHRA and CDR2 is YSYEKL. Trimming removed 0 bases at V and 6 bases at J, with 12 bases between. The CDR3 contains 15 residues. The CDR3 coding sequence is TGCGCCAGCAGCCAAGACAGGCTACTGGCAAACACCATATATTTT. This translates into CASSQDRLLANTIYF.

This clone appeared a few times. The rearrangement uses TRBV7-3 and TRBJ1-1, with 9 bases matching TRBD1. V shed 1 base, J shed 6 bases, and the junction held 6 bases outside the gene matches. The CDR3 is made up of 15 amino acids. The germline CDR1 and CDR2 sequences are SGHTA and FQGTGA. CDR3 residues: CASSLIGTGISEAFF. The CDR3 DNA is TGTGCCAGCAGCTTAATTGGGACAGGGATATCTGAAGCTTTCTTT.

The rearrangement uses TRBV4-3 and TRBJ2-3; the match to TRBD2 covers 9 bases. Germline CDR1 LGHNA, CDR2 YSLEER. V shed 2 bases and J 6 bases; nucleotides not matched to a gene: 3. There are 14 residues in the CDR3. The CDR3 loop is CASSQRAGGDTQYF. CDR3 bases: TGCGCCAGCAGCCAACGAGCGGGAGGCGATACGCAGTATTTT.

The V and J genes are TRBV15 and TRBJ2-7, with TRBD2 identical over 7 bases. V was pared by 0 bases and J by 6 bases, with 11 bases of the junction left unmatched. The CDR3 runs 16 residues. Germline V gene lookup returns CDR1 LNHNV and CDR2 YYDKDF (reference sequence). CDR3 residues: CATSRDRGGSGFEQYF. The CDR3 nucleotides are TGTGCCACCAGCAGAGATCGGGGCGGGAGTGGATTCGAGCAGTACTTC.

The chain employs TRBV7-8 and TRBJ2-3; unclear D gene. Germline lookup yields CDR1 SGHVS and CDR2 FQNEAQ. The CDR3 is 15 residues long. The germline V and J ends were trimmed by 3 bases and 4 bases, with 14 bases remaining between them. The CDR3 DNA is TGTGCCAGCAGCTTGCAGGCGTACTCCGCAGATACGCAGTATTTT. This gives the protein CASSLQAYSADTQYF. The entire variable domain, with the rest obtained from reference TRBV7-8 and TRBJ2-3, is as follows: GAGVSQSPRYKVAKRGQDVALRCDPISGHVSLFWYQQALGQGPEFLTYFQNEAQLDKSGLPSDRFFAERPEGSVSTLKIQRTQQEDSAVYLCASSLQAYSADTQYFGPGTRLTVL.

This chain joins TRBV19 and TRBJ1-1; the match to TRBD1 covers 7 bases. CDR1 LNHDA and CDR2 SQIVND come from the germline V gene (reference sequence). The CDR3 contains 14 residues. The V segment lost 9 bases and the J segment 0 bases; nucleotides outside the gene matches: 7. CDR3 protein: CASTIGGLNTEAFF. The CDR3 coding sequence is TGTGCCAGCACAATAGGGGGCTTGAACACTGAAGCTTTCTTT.

The rearrangement joins TRBV11-2 to TRBJ2-5; maybe TRBD2 (6 bases). The CDR3 is 13 amino acids. V was trimmed by 4 bases and J by 5 bases, leaving 11 bases between them. Germline V gene lookup returns CDR1 SGHAT and CDR2 FQNNGV. The CDR3 is CASSSGVGETQYF. Written as DNA, the CDR3 is TGTGCCAGCAGCTCGGGAGTAGGGGAGACCCAGTACTTC.